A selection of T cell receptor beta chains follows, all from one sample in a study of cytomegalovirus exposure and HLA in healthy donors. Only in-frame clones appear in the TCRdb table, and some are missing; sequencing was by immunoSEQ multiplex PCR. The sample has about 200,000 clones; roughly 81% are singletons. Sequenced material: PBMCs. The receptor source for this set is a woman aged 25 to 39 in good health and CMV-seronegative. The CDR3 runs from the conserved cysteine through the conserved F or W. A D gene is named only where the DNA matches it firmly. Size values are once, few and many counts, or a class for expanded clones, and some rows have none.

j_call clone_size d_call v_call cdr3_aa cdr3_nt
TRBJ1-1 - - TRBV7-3 CASSLEGLGTEAFF TGTGCCAGCAGCTTAGAGGGCTTAGGGACTGAAGCTTTCTTT
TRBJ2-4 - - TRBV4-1 CASSQGQSPAKNIQYF TGCGCCAGCAGCCAAGGCCAAAGCCCGGCCAAAAACATTCAGTACTTC
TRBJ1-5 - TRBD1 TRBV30 CAWSPGQGAGQPQHF TGTGCCTGGAGCCCCGGACAGGGGGCAGGTCAGCCCCAGCATTTT
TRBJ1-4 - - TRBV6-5 CASSYSRTAGEKLFF TGTGCCAGCAGTTACTCGAGGACAGCTGGGGAAAAACTGTTTTTT
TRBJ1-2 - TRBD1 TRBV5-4 CASRYGAGGRGYGYTF TGTGCCAGCAGATATGGGGCAGGGGGTCGCGGCTATGGCTACACCTTC
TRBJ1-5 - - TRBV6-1 CASSDRGVSNQPQHF TGTGCCAGCAGTGATCGGGGGGTCAGCAATCAGCCCCAGCATTTT
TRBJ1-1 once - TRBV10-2 CASSRGRVNTEAFF TGCGCCAGCAGTCGAGGGAGAGTGAACACTGAAGCTTTCTTT
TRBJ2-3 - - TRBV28 CASSPRTVGGMADTQYF TGTGCCAGCAGTCCTCGGACAGTCGGTGGTATGGCAGATACGCAGTATTTT
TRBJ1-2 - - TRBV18 CASSLQTVNYGYTF TGTGCCAGCTCACTTCAGACAGTTAACTATGGCTACACCTTC
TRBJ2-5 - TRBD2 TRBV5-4 CASSLEASGVAGETQYF TGTGCCAGCAGCTTGGAGGCTAGCGGGGTTGCCGGAGAGACCCAGTACTTC
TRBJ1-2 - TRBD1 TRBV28 CASSFRQGNGYGYTF TGTGCCAGCAGTTTCCGACAGGGGAATGGCTATGGCTACACCTTC
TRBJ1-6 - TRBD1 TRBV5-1 CASSGDSYNSPLHF TGCGCCAGCAGCGGGGACAGCTATAATTCACCCCTCCACTTT
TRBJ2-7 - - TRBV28 CASNQIGGEQYF TGTGCCAGCAACCAAATCGGGGGAGAGCAGTACTTC
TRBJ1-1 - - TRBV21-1 CASSNPEYSNTEAFF TGTGCCAGCAGCAATCCCGAGTATTCGAACACTGAAGCTTTCTTT
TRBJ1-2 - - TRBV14 CASSQVLGGYGYTF TGTGCCAGCAGCCAAGTCCTCGGGGGCTATGGCTACACCTTC
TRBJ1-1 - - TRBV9 CASSPLGGNTEAFF TGTGCCAGCAGCCCACTCGGAGGTAACACTGAAGCTTTCTTT
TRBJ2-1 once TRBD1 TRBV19 CASSRDRGYNEQFF TGTGCCAGTAGCCGGGACAGGGGTTACAATGAGCAGTTCTTC
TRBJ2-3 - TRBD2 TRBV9 CASSVTSGGPLGTDTQYF TGTGCCAGCAGCGTAACTAGCGGGGGGCCCCTGGGCACAGATACGCAGTATTTT
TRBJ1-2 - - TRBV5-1 CASSLAEGTLSSYTF TGCGCCAGCAGCTTGGCGGAGGGGACCTTAAGTAGCTACACCTTC
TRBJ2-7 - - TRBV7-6 CASSLAGRGEQYF TGTGCCAGCAGCTTAGCGGGGCGGGGCGAGCAGTACTTC
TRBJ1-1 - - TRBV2 CASIGEREAFF TGTGCCAGCATCGGGGAGAGGGAAGCTTTCTTT
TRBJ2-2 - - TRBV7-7 CASSLPTGELFF TGTGCCAGCAGCCTACCCACCGGGGAGCTGTTTTTT
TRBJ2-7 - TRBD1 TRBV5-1 CASGWTGGAYEQYF TGCGCCAGCGGTTGGACAGGGGGCGCCTACGAGCAGTACTTC
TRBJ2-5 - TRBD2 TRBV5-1 CASSPPTKLAGGGETQYF TGCGCCAGCAGCCCACCGACTAAACTAGCGGGAGGGGGAGAGACCCAGTACTTC
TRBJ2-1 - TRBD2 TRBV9 CASSVASGRVQGEQFF TGTGCCAGCAGCGTAGCTAGCGGGAGGGTTCAGGGTGAGCAGTTCTTC
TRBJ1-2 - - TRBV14 CASSPGQTYGYTF TGTGCCAGCAGCCCGGGACAAACATATGGCTACACCTTC
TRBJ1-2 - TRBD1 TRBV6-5 CASSRPGQGAGGYTF TGTGCCAGCAGCCGACCGGGACAGGGGGCAGGGGGCTACACCTTC
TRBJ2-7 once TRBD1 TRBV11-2 CASSGGTGAGREQYF TGTGCCAGCAGCGGCGGGACAGGGGCTGGACGCGAGCAGTACTTC
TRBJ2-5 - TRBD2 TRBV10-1 CASSDLAGVGTQYF TGCGCCAGCAGTGATTTGGCGGGGGTAGGGACCCAGTACTTC
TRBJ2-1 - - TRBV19 CASSINQGISGQFF TGTGCCAGTAGTATAAATCAGGGGATTTCTGGGCAGTTCTTC
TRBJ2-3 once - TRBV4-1 CASSQGPGEVTDTQYF TGCGCCAGCAGCCAAGGTCCGGGAGAGGTGACAGATACGCAGTATTTT
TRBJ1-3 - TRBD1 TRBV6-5 CASSYTGGIGNTIYF TGTGCCAGCAGCTACACAGGGGGCATTGGAAACACCATATATTTT
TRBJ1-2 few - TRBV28 CASSYLRDYGYTF TGTGCCAGCAGTTACCTCCGGGACTATGGCTACACCTTC
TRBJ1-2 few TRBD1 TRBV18 CASSPPGQGEYYGYTF TGTGCCAGCTCACCCCCGGGACAGGGGGAATACTATGGCTACACCTTC
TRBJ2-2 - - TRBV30 CAWSRDTSNTGELFF TGTGCCTGGAGTCGGGACACGTCGAACACCGGGGAGCTGTTTTTT
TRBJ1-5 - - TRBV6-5 CASSYRGGNQPQHF TGTGCCAGCAGTTACAGGGGTGGCAATCAGCCCCAGCATTTT
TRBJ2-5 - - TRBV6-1 CASRGLMVDGAQYF TGTGCCAGCAGGGGGCTGATGGTAGATGGCGCCCAGTACTTC
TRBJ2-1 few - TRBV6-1 CASSEVDSRQLGNEQFF TGTGCCAGCAGTGAAGTTGACTCCCGACAGTTGGGCAATGAGCAGTTCTTC
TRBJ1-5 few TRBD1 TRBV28 CASSLGDRGQPQHF TGTGCCAGCAGTTTAGGGGACAGGGGCCAGCCCCAGCATTTT
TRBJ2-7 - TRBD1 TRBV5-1 CASSLGQGLSYEQYF TGCGCCAGCAGCTTGGGACAGGGCCTCTCCTACGAGCAGTACTTC
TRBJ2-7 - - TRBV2 CASRGTATYEQYF TGTGCCAGCCGCGGGACAGCCACCTACGAGCAGTACTTC
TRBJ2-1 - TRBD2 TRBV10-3 CAIRTGGPYNEQFF TGTGCCATCAGGACGGGGGGGCCGTACAATGAGCAGTTCTTC